Presented here are 26 T cell receptor beta chains from one specimen sequenced in a study of T cell responses to AZD1222 COVID-19 vaccine. The repertoire was sequenced with immunoSEQ multiplex PCR; TCRdb's copy has only in-frame clones and lacks some. The sample shows about 160,000 clones, 85% to 90% of them seen only once. The sequencing here drew on peripheral blood, taken 28 days after the second AZD1222 dose. The source is an adult who received the AZD1222 COVID-19 vaccine.

This chain connects TRBV30 to TRBJ1-1, with D uncertain. Germline V gene sequence: CDR1 GTSNPN, CDR2 SVGIG (reference sequence). Trimming stripped 4 bases from V and 1 base from J, with 10 bases between. The CDR3 contains 13 residues. The CDR3: CAWIADENTEAFF. For the CDR3, the DNA is TGTGCCTGGATTGCAGATGAGAACACTGAAGCTTTCTTT.

This rearrangement joins TRBV28 to TRBJ1-6; D unclear. Germline assignment: CDR1 MDHEN and CDR2 SYDVKM. The CDR3 spans 14 residues. Trimming cost V 3 bases and J 2 bases, with 5 bases left between them. This chain's CDR3 is CASSFNPYNSPLHF. The DNA of the CDR3 is TGTGCCAGCAGTTTTAATCCCTATAATTCACCCCTCCACTTT. The whole variable domain, filled in from reference TRBV28 and TRBJ1-6, reads DVKVTQSSRYLVKRTGEKVFLECVQDMDHENMFWYRQDPGLGLRLIYFSYDVKMKEKGDIPEGYSVSREKKERFSLILESASTNQTSMYLCASSFNPYNSPLHFGNGTRLTVT.

A single count supports this clone. This chain uses TRBV28 with TRBJ1-1; 8 bases are a match to TRBD1. The trim removed 4 bases at V and 4 bases at J, leaving 11 bases unmatched. The length of the CDR3 is 16 residues. Germline V CDR1 and CDR2: MDHEN, SYDVKM. Written as DNA, the CDR3 is TGTGCCAGCAGTTCCAGACAGGGGTCTCTCTCCACTGAAGCTTTCTTT. Translating it yields CASSSRQGSLSTEAFF. Drawing the rest from reference TRBV28 and TRBJ1-1, the complete variable domain is DVKVTQSSRYLVKRTGEKVFLECVQDMDHENMFWYRQDPGLGLRLIYFSYDVKMKEKGDIPEGYSVSREKKERFSLILESASTNQTSMYLCASSSRQGSLSTEAFFGQGTRLTVV.

The chain combines TRBV2 with TRBJ2-5, with 7 bases aligning to TRBD1. J lost 4 bases, V lost 5 bases, and 4 bases had no gene match. CDR3 length: 13 amino acids. CDR1 is SNHLY and CDR2 is FYNNEI in the germline V gene. CDR3 residues: CASSPGDRETQYF. The CDR3, as DNA: TGTGCCAGCAGTCCTGGGGACAGAGAGACCCAGTACTTC.

This chain links TRBV16 with TRBJ2-7; 7 bases line up with TRBD1. The V and J ends lost 5 bases and 5 bases, in that order; junction bases with no gene match: 9. CDR1 and CDR2 (germline): KGHSY, FQNENV. CDR3 length: 14 residues. The CDR3 DNA is TGTGCCAGCAGCATACCGGGACAGAAGAACGAGCAGTACTTC. Protein product: CASSIPGQKNEQYF.

This chain joins TRBV7-2 and TRBJ1-2; D might be TRBD1 (6 bases). The CDR3 length is 15 residues. Trimming stripped 6 bases from V and 1 base from J, with 15 bases between. CDR1 is SGHTA, CDR2 FQGNSA, per germline. The CDR3 bases are TGTGCCAGCAGTCCCCAGGGGCTGGGTAACTATGGCTACACCTTC. As protein: CASSPQGLGNYGYTF.

The rearrangement joins TRBV14 to TRBJ2-5, with 7 bases aligning to TRBD2. The CDR3 spans 12 residues. With 1 base clipped from V and 9 bases from J, the junction kept 2 bases outside the gene matches. Germline CDR1 SGHDN, CDR2 FVKESK. Written as DNA, the CDR3 is TGTGCCAGCAGCCAAGGAGGGAGGGCCCAGTACTTC. This encodes CASSQGGRAQYF. The variable domain in full, completed from reference TRBV14 and TRBJ2-5, reads EAGVTQFPSHSVIEKGQTVTLRCDPISGHDNLYWYRRVMGKEIKFLLHFVKESKQDESGMPNNRFLAERTGGTYSTLKVQPAELEDSGVYFCASSQGGRAQYFGPGTRLLVL.

The rearrangement links TRBV30 to TRBJ1-5; D gene unclear. Between the trimmed V and J ends, which lost 2 bases and 6 bases, there was a span of 11 bases. This CDR3 has 13 residues. Per germline, CDR1 GTSNPN and CDR2 SVGIG (reference sequence). The CDR3: CAWSWGPGQPQHF. In DNA, the CDR3 is TGTGCCTGGAGTTGGGGTCCAGGTCAGCCCCAGCATTTT.

Here the CDR3 reads CASSQVGQGKGYTF. The CDR3 DNA reads as TGCGCCAGCAGCCAAGTTGGACAGGGGAAAGGCTACACCTTC. The chain uses TRBV4-1 and TRBJ1-2; TRBD1 aligns across 9 bases. The CDR3 contains 14 residues. The V gene's germline CDR1 is MGHRA and CDR2 YSYEKL. V gave up 1 base and J gave up 8 bases; unmatched junction bases: 5.

This clone was counted once. The CDR3 sequence is CASSDGTARYEQYF. The CDR3 coding sequence is TGTGCCAGCAGCGATGGGACAGCACGCTACGAGCAGTACTTC. The chain carries TRBV6-2 or TRBV6-3 and TRBJ2-7; 7 bases align to TRBD1. Germline CDR1 and CDR2: MNHEY and SVGEGT. This CDR3 is 14 amino acids long. The V gene end was trimmed by 6 bases and the J gene end by 3 bases; junction bases not matched to a gene: 8.

The V and J genes are TRBV6-1 and TRBJ2-7, with 15 bases that match TRBD2. This CDR3 contains 16 residues. Germline values: CDR1 MNHNS, CDR2 SASEGT. V shed 4 bases, J shed 4 bases, and the junction held 5 bases outside the gene matches. CDR3 nucleotides: TGTGCCAGCAGTGGATGGGGACTAGCGGGGGGATACGAGCAGTACTTC. Its protein is CASSGWGLAGGYEQYF.

Only one count was recorded for this clone. The V call is TRBV10-3, the J call TRBJ2-5; D not resolved. The germline V and J ends were trimmed by 3 bases and 4 bases, with 12 bases remaining between them. The CDR3 has 14 amino acids. Germline loops: CDR1 ENHRY, CDR2 SYGVKD. The CDR3 is CAISEDSRTETQYF. DNA for the CDR3: TGTGCCATCAGTGAAGATAGTAGGACAGAGACCCAGTACTTC.

V and J are TRBV6-2 or TRBV6-3 and TRBJ1-2; D is unresolved. The CDR3 has 12 amino acids. Per the germline V gene, CDR1 is MNHEY and CDR2 is SVGEGT. V gave up 5 bases and J gave up 5 bases, with 9 bases separating them. Here the CDR3 DNA reads TGTGCCAGCAGTCCGCAGAGATATGGCTACACCTTC. Residues: CASSPQRYGYTF.

The chain employs TRBV5-1 and TRBJ1-2; tentative D call: TRBD1 (5 bases). The V gene's germline CDR1 is SGHRS and CDR2 YFSETQ. V was trimmed by 0 bases and J by 4 bases, leaving 16 bases between them. The CDR3 length is 16 residues. The DNA for the CDR3 is TGCGCCAGCAGCTTGGCCAGCGGCTTTAGGGGCTATGGCTACACCTTC. It yields the protein CASSLASGFRGYGYTF.

The CDR3 loop reads CASSYRENTEAFF. CDR3 coding DNA: TGTGCCAGCAGTTACAGGGAGAACACTGAAGCTTTCTTT. This rearrangement joins TRBV27 to TRBJ1-1; a possible D gene is TRBD1 (6 bases). Per the germline V gene, CDR1 is MNHEY and CDR2 is SMNVEV (reference sequence). CDR3 length equals 13 residues. With 4 bases removed from V and 1 base from J, the gap between germline ends came to 7 bases.

The chain combines TRBV6-5 with TRBJ1-1; D remains ambiguous. Between the trimmed V and J ends, which lost 7 bases and 0 bases, there was a span of 12 bases. There are 14 residues in the CDR3. From germline, CDR1 is MNHEY and CDR2 SVGAGI. CDR3 sequence (DNA): TGTGCCAGCAAGAACCGACGGGTGAACACTGAAGCTTTCTTT. Translation gives CASKNRRVNTEAFF.

The chain has TRBV9 and TRBJ1-2, with 9 bases that match TRBD1. The CDR3 is 15 amino acids. The germline V gene has CDR1 SGDLS and CDR2 YYNGEE. J gave up 1 base and V 3 bases, and 4 bases lay outside the gene matches. The CDR3 region has the DNA TGTGCCAGCAGCGCCCGGACAGGGGATAACTATGGCTACACCTTC. As protein: CASSARTGDNYGYTF.

The genes are TRBV7-9 and TRBJ1-1; D gene uncertain. The CDR3 is 12 amino acids. The germline V gene has CDR1 SEHNR and CDR2 FQNEAQ (reference sequence). V lost 3 bases and J 3 bases, leaving 5 bases between the germline ends. CDR3 region: CASSLTDTEAFF. CDR3 sequence (DNA): TGTGCCAGCAGCTTGACGGACACTGAAGCTTTCTTT.

This chain joins TRBV27 and TRBJ2-3; D is unclear. The germline gives CDR1 MNHEY, CDR2 SMNVEV (reference sequence). The CDR3 runs to 13 residues. Trimming removed 3 bases at V and 2 bases at J, with 6 bases between. The CDR3 reads CASSFFVTDTQYF. The CDR3 nucleotides are TGTGCCAGCAGTTTCTTCGTCACAGATACGCAGTATTTT.

The sample holds a few counts of this clone. Other DNA sequences within the sample encode an identical CDR3. V gene TRBV9 combines with J gene TRBJ1-3; D is undetermined. V shed 0 bases and J shed 4 bases, with 2 bases lying between them. CDR1 is SGDLS, CDR2 YYNGEE, per germline. The CDR3 covers 12 residues. CDR3 nucleotide sequence: TGTGCCAGCAGCGTAGGCGGAAACACCATATATTTT. Amino acid sequence: CASSVGGNTIYF.

The chain joins TRBV2 to TRBJ2-1; D may be TRBD1 (6 bases). The CDR3 has 13 residues. V shed 10 bases and J shed 0 bases, with 10 bases lying between them. The V gene's germline CDR1 is SNHLY and CDR2 FYNNEI. CDR3 residues: CANQQGSYNEQFF. CDR3 nucleotide sequence: TGTGCCAACCAACAGGGCTCCTACAATGAGCAGTTCTTC.

This clone is a singleton in its sample. The chain carries TRBV9 and TRBJ2-7, with D uncertain. CDR3 length: 13 amino acids. V shed 0 bases and J shed 9 bases, with 13 bases lying between them. Looked up from germline, CDR1 is SGDLS and CDR2 is YYNGEE. CDR3 in amino acids: CASSVESGRVQYF. The CDR3 DNA is TGTGCCAGCAGCGTAGAATCCGGTCGGGTGCAGTACTTC.

The V and J genes are TRBV5-1 and TRBJ1-2, with 9 bases aligning to TRBD1. The CDR3 loop spans 17 amino acids. Germline lookup yields CDR1 SGHRS and CDR2 YFSETQ. Losses at the gene ends were 1 base for V and 9 bases for J; bases not matched to a gene: 16. The CDR3 region has the DNA TGCGCCAGCAGCTTGCTTGGGACAGGGTCAATTTTAGCGAGCTACACCTTC. It yields the protein CASSLLGTGSILASYTF.

This clone is a singleton in its sample. J is TRBJ1-1 and V is TRBV11-3; 8 nucleotides line up with TRBD1. V lost 4 bases, J lost 2 bases, and 6 bases stayed unmatched. The CDR3 contains 15 residues. The V gene's germline CDR1 is SGHNT and CDR2 YENEEA. CDR3 amino acids: CASSSGQGTNTEAFF. CDR3 in DNA: TGTGCCAGCAGCTCCGGACAGGGAACAAACACTGAAGCTTTCTTT.

This chain joins TRBV12-5 and TRBJ1-5, with D possibly being TRBD1 (5 bases). Germline CDR1 LGHNT, CDR2 FRNRAP. V was clipped by 7 bases and J by 5 bases, with 15 bases between them. The CDR3 has 14 residues. The chain's CDR3 is CASVQGHVDQPQHF. CDR3 coding DNA: TGTGCTAGTGTCCAAGGACATGTAGATCAGCCCCAGCATTTT.

The chain combines TRBV12-3 or TRBV12-4 with TRBJ1-1; no firm D call. This CDR3 is 11 amino acids long. V lost 6 bases, J lost 6 bases, and 8 bases lay in between. CDR3 sequence reads: CASSFDPEAFF. CDR3 nucleotide sequence: TGTGCCAGCAGCTTCGACCCTGAAGCTTTCTTT.